Below, 18 T cell receptor beta chains from the same sample are listed, as sequenced in a study of cytomegalovirus exposure and HLA in healthy donors. 13 Jbeta primers and 60 Vbeta primers were used for the PCR. Sequenced by immunoSEQ multiplex PCR; TCRdb stores in-frame clones only, minus some. The table has 160,000 or so clones, 70% to 80% seen once. Sequenced material: PBMCs. The receptor set was obtained from a woman aged 40 to 49 in good health and CMV-seronegative.

The rearrangement links TRBV5-1 to TRBJ2-2; TRBD2 might be the D (5 bases). The CDR3 covers 16 residues. V shed 2 bases and J shed 8 bases, with 19 bases lying between them. Per germline, CDR1 SGHRS and CDR2 YFSETQ. CDR3 protein: CASSFGNFEMGGELFF. The CDR3 DNA reads TGCGCCAGCAGCTTCGGGAATTTCGAGATGGGTGGGGAGCTGTTTTTT.

The chain carries TRBV29-1 and TRBJ2-2, with a weak D call TRBD1 (6 bases). The CDR3 spans 16 residues. V was shortened by 7 bases and J by 2 bases, with 20 bases between the two germline ends. Germline V gene lookup returns CDR1 SQVTM and CDR2 ANQGSEA. The CDR3 loop is CSATLQWTANTGELFF. CDR3 nucleotides: TGCAGCGCCACCCTTCAATGGACAGCTAACACCGGGGAGCTGTTTTTT.

The genes are TRBV5-1 and TRBJ2-1; 9 nucleotides match TRBD1. The germline V gene has CDR1 SGHRS and CDR2 YFSETQ. After removal of 4 bases from V and 5 bases from J, the junction contained 4 bases not matched to a gene. There are 14 residues in the CDR3. The CDR3 loop reads CASSLGTGNNEQFF. CDR3 nucleotides: TGCGCCAGCAGCCTTGGGACAGGGAACAATGAGCAGTTCTTC.

This clone was observed a handful of times. This chain links TRBV6-1 with TRBJ2-7; 8 bases are a match to TRBD1. Per germline, CDR1 MNHNS and CDR2 SASEGT. The J segment lost 5 bases and the V segment lost 3 bases, leaving 15 bases of the junction unmatched. The CDR3 contains 17 residues. The CDR3 spells CASSDVRGRGLGDEQYF. The DNA for the CDR3 is TGTGCCAGCAGTGATGTTAGAGGCAGGGGGCTCGGCGACGAGCAGTACTTC.

This clone was seen only once. V is TRBV7-8 and J is TRBJ1-2, with TRBD1 identical over 8 bases. J lost 5 bases, V lost 3 bases, and 5 bases had no gene match. CDR1 SGHVS and CDR2 FQNEAQ come from the germline V gene. CDR3 length equals 14 residues. Here the CDR3 reads CASSFRGQGYGYTF. CDR3 bases: TGTGCCAGCAGCTTCAGAGGACAGGGATATGGCTACACCTTC.

This chain connects TRBV7-6 to TRBJ2-1; the D gene is possibly TRBD1 (6 bases). CDR3 length: 16 amino acids. V shed 1 base and J shed 7 bases, with 17 bases lying between them. Germline assignment: CDR1 SGHVS and CDR2 FNYEAQ. The CDR3 sequence is CASSLEGWDTLNEQFF. For the CDR3, the DNA is TGTGCCAGCAGCTTAGAGGGGTGGGACACTTTAAATGAGCAGTTCTTC.

The V gene is TRBV11-3, the J gene TRBJ2-3, with 8 bases aligning to TRBD1. Germline V lookup: CDR1 SGHNT, CDR2 YENEEA. With 4 bases clipped from V and 4 bases from J, the junction kept 7 bases outside the gene matches. This CDR3 contains 15 residues. The CDR3 sequence is CASSSTGGSADTQYF. For the CDR3, the DNA is TGTGCCAGCAGCTCAACAGGGGGATCCGCAGATACGCAGTATTTT.

This chain links TRBV5-1 with TRBJ2-2; D gene unclear. The CDR3 runs 14 residues. Germline CDR1 and CDR2: SGHRS and YFSETQ. The V gene lost 0 bases and the J gene lost 2 bases, with 5 bases spanning the gap. CDR3 in DNA: TGCGCCAGCAGCTTGGGGAGTAACACCGGGGAGCTGTTTTTT. It codes for CASSLGSNTGELFF.

This sequence joins TRBV4-2 and TRBJ1-4; D perhaps matches TRBD1 (5 bases). This CDR3 contains 15 residues. Germline lookup yields CDR1 LGHNA and CDR2 YNFKEQ. Trimming cost V 1 base and J 2 bases, with 8 bases left between them. The CDR3: CASSQVGGTNEKLFF. CDR3 bases: TGTGCCAGCAGCCAAGTCGGGGGGACTAATGAAAAACTGTTTTTT.

This clone has just one count. V is TRBV28 and J is TRBJ1-1; tentative D call: TRBD1 (6 bases). This CDR3 is built from 16 residues. V was shortened by 2 bases and J by 5 bases, with 18 bases between the two germline ends. The germline V gene encodes CDR1 MDHEN and CDR2 SYDVKM. CDR3 loop: CASSLGGIRAKTEAFF. As DNA, the CDR3 is TGTGCCAGCAGTTTAGGGGGCATAAGGGCCAAAACTGAAGCTTTCTTT.

The chain combines TRBV29-1 with TRBJ1-1; the D gene is possibly TRBD1 (6 bases). The CDR3 sequence is 14 residues long. V gave up 6 bases and J gave up 5 bases, with 19 bases separating them. Germline V lookup: CDR1 SQVTM, CDR2 ANQGSEA. The CDR3 reads CSVLLHHRVTEAFF. Written as DNA, the CDR3 is TGCAGCGTCCTACTACATCACAGGGTGACTGAAGCTTTCTTT. Looking up the rest from reference TRBV29-1 and TRBJ1-1 gives the full variable domain: SAVISQKPSRDICQRGTSLTIQCQVDSQVTMMFWYRQQPGQSLTLIATANQGSEATYESGFVIDKFPISRPNLTFSTLTVSNMSPEDSSIYLCSVLLHHRVTEAFFGQGTRLTVV.

The rearrangement uses TRBV30 and TRBJ2-2, with TRBD2 matching 11 bases. CDR1 is GTSNPN, CDR2 SVGIG, per germline (reference sequence). The CDR3 spans 16 residues. V shed 3 bases, J shed 5 bases, and the junction held 8 bases outside the gene matches. The CDR3 region is CAWSLWVAGGTGELFF. CDR3 nucleotides: TGTGCCTGGAGCCTTTGGGTAGCGGGAGGGACCGGGGAGCTGTTTTTT. Looking up the rest from reference TRBV30 and TRBJ2-2 gives the full variable domain: SQTIHQWPATLVQPVGSPLSLECTVEGTSNPNLYWYRQAAGRGLQLLFYSVGIGQISSEVPQNLSASRPQDRQFILSSKKLLLSDSGFYLCAWSLWVAGGTGELFFGEGSRLTVL.

V usage is TRBV9 and J usage is TRBJ2-1; 9 positions agree with TRBD2. Germline lookup yields CDR1 SGDLS and CDR2 YYNGEE. CDR3 size: 15 residues. V was pared by 0 bases and J by 6 bases, with 4 bases of the junction left unmatched. As DNA, the CDR3 is TGTGCCAGCAGCGTAGGAGCGGGAGGCCTCAATGAGCAGTTCTTC. Protein: CASSVGAGGLNEQFF.

This clone has just a few counts. V usage is TRBV7-6 and J usage is TRBJ2-5, with D maybe TRBD2 (5 bases). The CDR3 has 14 residues. Trimming pared 0 bases from V and 3 bases from J, leaving 8 bases between. From germline, CDR1 is SGHVS and CDR2 FNYEAQ. DNA for the CDR3: TGTGCCAGCAGCTTAGCAGCGGAAAAAGAGACCCAGTACTTC. Its protein is CASSLAAEKETQYF.

Concerning this clone: Other DNA variants within this sample encode the same CDR3. The chain has TRBV5-1 and TRBJ2-6; D gene unclear. The CDR3 extends over 14 amino acids. V was trimmed by 2 bases and J by 2 bases, leaving 5 bases between them. Germline CDR1 is SGHRS and CDR2 is YFSETQ. The CDR3 sequence is CASSLDTGANVLTF. CDR3 nucleotides: TGCGCCAGCAGCTTAGACACTGGGGCCAACGTCCTGACTTTC.

This clone has just one count. The gene calls are TRBV27 and TRBJ2-5, with 9 bases lining up with TRBD1. With 7 bases clipped from V and 6 bases from J, the junction kept 9 bases outside the gene matches. The CDR3 consists of 14 residues. The germline gives CDR1 MNHEY, CDR2 SMNVEV (reference sequence). CDR3 loop: CASTPGQGGKTQYF. In nucleotides, the CDR3 is TGTGCCAGCACCCCGGGACAGGGTGGAAAGACCCAGTACTTC.

V gene TRBV12-5 combines with J gene TRBJ2-1; 8 positions match TRBD2. The trim removed 1 base at V and 2 bases at J, leaving 10 bases unmatched. Germline CDR1 is LGHNT and CDR2 is FRNRAP. The CDR3 is made up of 18 amino acids. The CDR3 is CASGLGFGAGGPYNEQFF. CDR3 nucleotide sequence: TGTGCTAGTGGTTTGGGTTTCGGGGCGGGAGGTCCCTACAATGAGCAGTTCTTC.

CDR3 DNA sequence: TGCAGCGGGAGGTTGTCCGGGGAGCTGTTTTTT. Translation: CSGRLSGELFF. The chain couples TRBV29-1 to TRBJ2-2; weak D call: TRBD2 (5 bases). The V and J ends lost 7 bases and 6 bases respectively, with 9 bases between them. The length of the CDR3 is 11 residues. Per the germline V gene, CDR1 is SQVTM and CDR2 is ANQGSEA.